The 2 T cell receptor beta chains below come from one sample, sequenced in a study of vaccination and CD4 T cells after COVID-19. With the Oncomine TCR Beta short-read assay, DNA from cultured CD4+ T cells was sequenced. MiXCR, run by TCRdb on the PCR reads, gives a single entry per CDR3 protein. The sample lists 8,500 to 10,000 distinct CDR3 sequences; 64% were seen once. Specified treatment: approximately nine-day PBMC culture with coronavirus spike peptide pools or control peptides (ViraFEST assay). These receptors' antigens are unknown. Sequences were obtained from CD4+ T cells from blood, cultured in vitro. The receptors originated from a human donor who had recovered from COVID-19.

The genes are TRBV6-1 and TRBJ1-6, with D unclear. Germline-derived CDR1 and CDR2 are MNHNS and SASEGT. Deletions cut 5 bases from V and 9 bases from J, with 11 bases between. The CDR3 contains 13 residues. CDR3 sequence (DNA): TGTGCCAGCAGTAGACAAGGTGGTTCACCCCTCCACTTT. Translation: CASSRQGGSPLHF.

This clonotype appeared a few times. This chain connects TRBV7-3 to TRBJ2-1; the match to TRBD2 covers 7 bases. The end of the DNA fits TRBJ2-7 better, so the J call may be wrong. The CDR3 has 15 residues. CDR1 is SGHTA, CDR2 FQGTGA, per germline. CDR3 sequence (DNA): TGTGCCAGCAGCTTAATGGCGGGAGAGCCCTACGAGCAGTACTTC. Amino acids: CASSLMAGEPYEQYF.